The clone carrying this T cell receptor beta chain was observed a few times. This sample's TCRbeta library carried unique molecular identifier barcodes. From the PCR reads, TCRdb called clonotypes with MiXCR, one entry per CDR3 protein. The sample has some 350,000 distinct CDR3 sequences, about 9.3% seen once. This entry is derived from a study of T-cell reconstitution after alpha-beta-depleted transplantation in children. The CDR3 extends over 13 amino acids. Germline assignment: CDR1 MNHEY and CDR2 SMNVEV (reference sequence). Trimming cost V 5 bases and J 4 bases, with 11 bases left between them. The chain recombines TRBV27 with TRBJ1-1; D uncertain. The receptor was isolated from a human donor who donated a stem cell graft to a child with acute lymphoblastic leukemia. The specimen was PBMCs from the stem cell graft donor, collected from the stem cell graft. The CDR3 nucleotides read TGTGCCAGCAGTGACGGACGGATCACTGAAGCTTTCTTT. Translating it yields CASSDGRITEAFF.